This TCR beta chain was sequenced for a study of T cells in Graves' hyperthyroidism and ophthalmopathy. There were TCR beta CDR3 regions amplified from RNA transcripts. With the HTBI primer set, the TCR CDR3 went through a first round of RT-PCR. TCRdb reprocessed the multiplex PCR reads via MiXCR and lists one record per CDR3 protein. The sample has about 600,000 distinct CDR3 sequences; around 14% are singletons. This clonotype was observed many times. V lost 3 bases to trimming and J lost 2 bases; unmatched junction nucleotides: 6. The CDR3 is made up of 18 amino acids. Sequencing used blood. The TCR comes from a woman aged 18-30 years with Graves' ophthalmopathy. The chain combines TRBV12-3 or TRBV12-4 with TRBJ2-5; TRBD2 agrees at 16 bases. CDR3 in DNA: TGTGCCAGCAGTTTGGGGACTAGCGGGAGGGGATTTCAAGAGACCCAGTACTTC. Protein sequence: CASSLGTSGRGFQETQYF.